This is a list of T cell receptor beta chains from one sample in a study of shared clonotypes between healthy human individuals. TCRdb's table, derived via immunoSEQ multiplex PCR, lists solely in-frame clones and lacks some. This sample has some 1.5 million clones, with 95% to 99% found just once. Sequences were obtained from naive CD4+ T cells sorted from blood. The receptor set was obtained from a man aged 25 to 40 in good health. CDR3s include the opening cysteine and the closing phenylalanine or tryptophan. The order of the fields is J gene, clone size, V gene, D gene, CDR3 protein, CDR3 DNA. A D gene is named only where the DNA matches it firmly. Clone sizes are given selectively: once, few, many, or a class where the clone is expanded.

TRBJ1-4	-	TRBV9	-	CASSVGLRGTNEKLFF	TGTGCCAGCAGCGTAGGGTTGAGAGGCACTAATGAAAAACTGTTTTTT
TRBJ2-7	-	TRBV5-1	TRBD2	CASRLGLAGVGHEQYF	TGCGCCAGCAGACTGGGACTAGCGGGAGTTGGCCACGAGCAGTACTTC
TRBJ2-7	-	TRBV5-1	-	CASRNTGAGVYEQYF	TGCGCCAGCAGGAATACGGGGGCGGGAGTCTACGAGCAGTACTTC
TRBJ2-3	-	TRBV5-4	-	CASSLGDLQSAQYF	TGTGCCAGCAGCTTGGGGGACCTCCAGTCTGCGCAGTATTTT
TRBJ2-2	-	TRBV6-5	-	CASSSKTGELFF	TGTGCCAGCAGCAGCAAAACCGGGGAGCTGTTTTTT
TRBJ2-2	-	TRBV5-1	TRBD1	CASSLDRAGTGELFF	TGCGCCAGCAGCCTAGACAGGGCCGGGACCGGGGAGCTGTTTTTT
TRBJ2-1	-	TRBV9	TRBD2	CASSVAAPGRDEQFF	TGTGCCAGCAGCGTAGCGGCGCCCGGGAGGGATGAGCAGTTCTTC
TRBJ1-1	once	TRBV29-1	-	CSVGLLRDMNTEAFF	TGCAGCGTTGGCTTGCTTAGAGACATGAACACTGAAGCTTTCTTT
TRBJ2-7	-	TRBV27	-	CASSSLTGTGPSYEQYF	TGTGCCAGCAGTTCGCTGACAGGGACTGGACCCTCCTACGAGCAGTACTTC
TRBJ2-1	-	TRBV27	-	CASRGGRRPNTYNEQFF	TGTGCCAGCAGGGGGGGGCGGCGGCCAAATACCTACAATGAGCAGTTCTTC
TRBJ2-2	-	TRBV5-5	TRBD2	CASSAGSPSGGELFF	TGTGCCAGCAGCGCGGGTAGCCCTAGCGGCGGGGAGCTGTTTTTT
TRBJ2-7	-	TRBV14	TRBD1	CASSPRYIWTGGRNEQYF	TGTGCCAGCAGCCCCCGCTACATCTGGACAGGGGGAAGAAACGAGCAGTACTTC